This TCR beta chain was recorded in a study of blood T cell repertoires in COVID-19. Using immunoSEQ multiplex PCR, the repertoire was profiled, and TCRdb retains in-frame clones only, with some absent. Of 80,000 to 100,000 clones in the sample, about 85% are singletons; the top ten hold roughly 4.3%. The CDR3 consists of 15 residues. From germline, CDR1 is SNHLY and CDR2 FYNNEI. V was pared by 4 bases and J by 2 bases, with 14 bases between. Sequencing was done on a sample of peripheral blood. The chain employs TRBV2 and TRBJ2-5, with a possible D match to TRBD1 (6 bases). The receptor's source is a man aged 65-85 years with acute or convalescent COVID-19. CDR3 sequence: CASSAIPGQQETQYF. CDR3 coding DNA: TGTGCCAGCAGTGCCATTCCGGGACAACAAGAGACCCAGTACTTC.